This T cell receptor (beta chain) was observed in a study of blood T cell repertoires in COVID-19. With V trimmed by 2 bases and J by 9 bases, 2 bases remained unmatched. From germline, CDR1 is SQVTM and CDR2 ANQGSEA. The CDR3 covers 11 residues. Profiling relied on immunoSEQ multiplex PCR, and the TCRdb table lists in-frame clones only, not all of them. The sample contains 96,000 or so clones, 85% to 95% of which appear only once. This rearrangement joins TRBV29-1 to TRBJ1-1; 8 bases fit TRBD1. What was sequenced was peripheral blood. This clonotype originated in a man in his sixties with acute or convalescent COVID-19. DNA of the CDR3: TGCAGCGTTGAACAGGGGGCCCAAGCTTTCTTT. Translated, it gives CSVEQGAQAFF.